Listed here is a single TCR beta chain. Its antigen remains unidentified. The CDR3 is 15 residues long. The V end was cut by 7 bases, the J end by 2 bases, with 15 bases between. Germline-derived CDR1 and CDR2 are SGHVS and FQNEAQ. Generated by immunoSEQ multiplex PCR, the TCRdb table keeps only in-frame clones and is missing some. The sample lists under 40,000 clones, less than 75% occurring once. The sample is drawn from a study of STAT5B mutations in CD4+ large granular lymphocyte leukemia. Study observations and caveats: Without putative leukemic clones, patient CD4-sorted repertoires remained more clonal than healthy CD4+ repertoires.

Input material: CD4+ T cells from blood buffy coats. The chain employs TRBV7-8 and TRBJ1-3; TRBD1 is a possible D gene (5 bases). This sequence originates from a human donor in good health. The DNA for the CDR3 is TGTGCCAGCACCCTAGGGGTGGGAGCTGGAAACACCATATATTTT. This translates into CASTLGVGAGNTIYF.